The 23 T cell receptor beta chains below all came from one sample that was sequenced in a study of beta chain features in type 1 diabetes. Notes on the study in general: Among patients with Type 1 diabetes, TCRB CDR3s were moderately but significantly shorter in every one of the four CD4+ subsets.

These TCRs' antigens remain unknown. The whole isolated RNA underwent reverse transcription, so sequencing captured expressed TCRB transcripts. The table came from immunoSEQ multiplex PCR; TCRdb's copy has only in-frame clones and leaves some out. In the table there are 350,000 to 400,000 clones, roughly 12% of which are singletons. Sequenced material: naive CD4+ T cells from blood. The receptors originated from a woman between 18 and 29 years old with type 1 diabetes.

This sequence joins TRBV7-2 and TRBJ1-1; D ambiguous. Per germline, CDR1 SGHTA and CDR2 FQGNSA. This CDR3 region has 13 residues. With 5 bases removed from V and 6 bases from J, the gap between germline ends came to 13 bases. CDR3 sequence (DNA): TGTGCCAGCAGCCTCACCGGAGTGCCTGAAGCTTTCTTT. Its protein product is CASSLTGVPEAFF.

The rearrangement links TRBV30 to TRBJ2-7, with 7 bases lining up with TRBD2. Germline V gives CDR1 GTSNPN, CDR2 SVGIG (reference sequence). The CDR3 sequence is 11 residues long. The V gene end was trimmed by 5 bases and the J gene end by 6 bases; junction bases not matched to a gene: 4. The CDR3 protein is CAWLGGREQYF. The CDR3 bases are TGTGCCTGGCTGGGAGGGCGCGAGCAGTACTTC.

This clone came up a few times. CDR3 coding DNA: TGTGCCAGCAGCTCCAGCGGGGGGGCTTCAGGCACAGATACGCAGTATTTT. Translating gives CASSSSGGASGTDTQYF. V usage is TRBV7-2 and J usage is TRBJ2-3; TRBD2 agrees at 10 bases. The CDR3 contains 17 residues. With V trimmed by 4 bases and J by 1 base, 8 bases remained unmatched. Per germline, CDR1 SGHTA and CDR2 FQGNSA.

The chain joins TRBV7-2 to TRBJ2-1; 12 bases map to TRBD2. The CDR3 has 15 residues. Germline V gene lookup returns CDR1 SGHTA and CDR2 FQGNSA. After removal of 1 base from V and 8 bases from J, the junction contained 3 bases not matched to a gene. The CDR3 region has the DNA TGTGCCAGCAGCTTAGAACTAGCGGGAGGCCATGAGCAGTTCTTC. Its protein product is CASSLELAGGHEQFF.

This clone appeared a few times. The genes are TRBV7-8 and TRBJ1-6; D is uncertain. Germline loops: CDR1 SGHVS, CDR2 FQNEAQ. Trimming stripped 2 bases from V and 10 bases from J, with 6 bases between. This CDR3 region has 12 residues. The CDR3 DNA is TGTGCCAGCAGCTTAAATCTCTCACCCCTCCACTTT. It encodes CASSLNLSPLHF.

DNA of the CDR3: TGCAGTGCCCAGCTAGGGGACCAGTACTTC. As protein: CSAQLGDQYF. The chain links TRBV20-1 to TRBJ2-5; D perhaps matches TRBD1 (5 bases). V was trimmed by 6 bases and J by 10 bases, leaving 12 bases between them. There are 10 residues in the CDR3. CDR1 is DFQATT and CDR2 is SNEGSKA in the germline V gene (reference sequence).

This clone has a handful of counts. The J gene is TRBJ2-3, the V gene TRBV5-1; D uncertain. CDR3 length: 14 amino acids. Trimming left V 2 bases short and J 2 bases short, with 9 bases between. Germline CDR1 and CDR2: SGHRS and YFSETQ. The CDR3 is CASSFGQNTDTQYF. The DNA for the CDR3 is TGCGCCAGCAGCTTTGGGCAGAACACAGATACGCAGTATTTT.

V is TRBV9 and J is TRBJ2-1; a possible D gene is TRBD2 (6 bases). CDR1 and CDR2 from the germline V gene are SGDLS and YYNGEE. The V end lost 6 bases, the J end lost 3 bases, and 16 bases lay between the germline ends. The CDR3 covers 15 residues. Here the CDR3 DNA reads TGTGCCAGCAACACGGGAGAGGGCAGCTACAATGAGCAGTTCTTC. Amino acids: CASNTGEGSYNEQFF.

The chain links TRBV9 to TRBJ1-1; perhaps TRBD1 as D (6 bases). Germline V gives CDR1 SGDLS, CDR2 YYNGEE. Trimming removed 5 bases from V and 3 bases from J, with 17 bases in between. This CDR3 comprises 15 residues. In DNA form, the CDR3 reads TGTGCCAGCAGGGTCGGTGGGGCAGGGGACACTGAAGCTTTCTTT. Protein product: CASRVGGAGDTEAFF.

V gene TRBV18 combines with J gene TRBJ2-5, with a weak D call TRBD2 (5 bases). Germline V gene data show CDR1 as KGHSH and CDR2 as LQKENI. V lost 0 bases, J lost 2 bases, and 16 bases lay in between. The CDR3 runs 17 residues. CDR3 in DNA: TGTGCCAGCTCACCACCAGGCGGGCAGGCGAAACAAGAGACCCAGTACTTC. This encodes CASSPPGGQAKQETQYF.

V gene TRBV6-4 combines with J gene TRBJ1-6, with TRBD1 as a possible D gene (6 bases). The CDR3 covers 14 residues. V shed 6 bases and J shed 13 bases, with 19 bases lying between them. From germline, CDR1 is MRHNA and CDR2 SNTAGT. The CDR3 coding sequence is TGTGCCAGCAGACTCGAGAGGGGGATCAATCCCCTCCACTTT. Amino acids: CASRLERGINPLHF.

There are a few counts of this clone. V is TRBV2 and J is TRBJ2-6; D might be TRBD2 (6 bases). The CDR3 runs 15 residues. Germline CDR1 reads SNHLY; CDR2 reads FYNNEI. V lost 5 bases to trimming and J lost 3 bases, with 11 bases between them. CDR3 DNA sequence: TGTGCCAGCAGTATTCGGGGGATTGGGGCCAACGTCCTGACTTTC. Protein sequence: CASSIRGIGANVLTF.

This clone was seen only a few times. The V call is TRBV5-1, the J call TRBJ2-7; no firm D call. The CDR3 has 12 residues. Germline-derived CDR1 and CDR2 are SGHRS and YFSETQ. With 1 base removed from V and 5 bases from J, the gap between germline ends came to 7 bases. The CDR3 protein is CASSLWPNEQYF. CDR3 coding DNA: TGCGCCAGCAGCTTGTGGCCGAACGAGCAGTACTTC.

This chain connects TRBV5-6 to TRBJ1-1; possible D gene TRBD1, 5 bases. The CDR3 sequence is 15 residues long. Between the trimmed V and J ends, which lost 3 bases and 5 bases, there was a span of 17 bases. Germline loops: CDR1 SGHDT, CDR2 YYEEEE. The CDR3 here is CASSSPRAGRTEAFF. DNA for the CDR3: TGTGCCAGCAGCTCCCCCCGAGCGGGGCGGACTGAAGCTTTCTTT.

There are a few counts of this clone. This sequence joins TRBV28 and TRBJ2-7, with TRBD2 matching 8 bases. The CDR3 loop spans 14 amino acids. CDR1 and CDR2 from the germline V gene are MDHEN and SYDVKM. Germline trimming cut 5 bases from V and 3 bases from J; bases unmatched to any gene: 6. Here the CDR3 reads CASSRTSGYYEQYF. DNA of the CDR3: TGTGCCAGCAGTAGAACTAGCGGATACTACGAGCAGTACTTC.

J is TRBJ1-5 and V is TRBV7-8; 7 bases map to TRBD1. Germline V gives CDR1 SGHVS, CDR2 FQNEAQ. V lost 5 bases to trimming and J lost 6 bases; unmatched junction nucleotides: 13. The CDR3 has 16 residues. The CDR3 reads CASSRGGQGVIQPQHF. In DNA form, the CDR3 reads TGTGCCAGCAGCCGTGGGGGGCAGGGGGTGATTCAGCCCCAGCATTTT.

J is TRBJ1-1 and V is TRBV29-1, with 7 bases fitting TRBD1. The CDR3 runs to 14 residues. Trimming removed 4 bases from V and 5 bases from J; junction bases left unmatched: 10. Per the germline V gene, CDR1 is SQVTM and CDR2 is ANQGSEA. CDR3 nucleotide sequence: TGCAGCGTTGGCGTATATACAGGGGTGACTGAAGCTTTCTTT. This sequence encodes CSVGVYTGVTEAFF. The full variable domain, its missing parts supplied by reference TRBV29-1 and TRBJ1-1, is SAVISQKPSRDICQRGTSLTIQCQVDSQVTMMFWYRQQPGQSLTLIATANQGSEATYESGFVIDKFPISRPNLTFSTLTVSNMSPEDSSIYLCSVGVYTGVTEAFFGQGTRLTVV.

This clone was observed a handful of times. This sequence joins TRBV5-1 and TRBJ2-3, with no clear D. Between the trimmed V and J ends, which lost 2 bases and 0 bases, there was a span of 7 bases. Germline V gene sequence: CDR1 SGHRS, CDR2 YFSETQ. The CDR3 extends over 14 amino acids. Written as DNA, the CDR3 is TGCGCCAGCAGCTTAGCCGCTAGCACAGATACGCAGTATTTT. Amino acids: CASSLAASTDTQYF.

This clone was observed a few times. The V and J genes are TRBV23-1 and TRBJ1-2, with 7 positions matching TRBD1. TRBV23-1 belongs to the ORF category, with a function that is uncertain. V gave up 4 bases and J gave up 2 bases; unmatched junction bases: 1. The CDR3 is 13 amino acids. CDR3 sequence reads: CASSLQGNYGYTF. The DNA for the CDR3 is TGCGCCAGCAGTCTACAGGGGAACTATGGCTACACCTTC.

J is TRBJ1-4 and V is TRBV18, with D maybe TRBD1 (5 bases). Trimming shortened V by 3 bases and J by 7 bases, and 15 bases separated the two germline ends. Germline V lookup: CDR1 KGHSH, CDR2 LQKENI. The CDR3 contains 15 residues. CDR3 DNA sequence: TGTGCCAGCTCACCGGGGCAGCAGGTTGGTGAAAAACTGTTTTTT. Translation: CASSPGQQVGEKLFF.

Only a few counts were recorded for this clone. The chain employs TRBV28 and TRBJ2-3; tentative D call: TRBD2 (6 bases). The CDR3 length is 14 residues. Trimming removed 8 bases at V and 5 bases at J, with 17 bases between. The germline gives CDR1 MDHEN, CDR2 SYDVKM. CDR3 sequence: CASYGGTSGDTQYF. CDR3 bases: TGTGCCAGCTACGGCGGGACGAGCGGAGATACGCAGTATTTT.

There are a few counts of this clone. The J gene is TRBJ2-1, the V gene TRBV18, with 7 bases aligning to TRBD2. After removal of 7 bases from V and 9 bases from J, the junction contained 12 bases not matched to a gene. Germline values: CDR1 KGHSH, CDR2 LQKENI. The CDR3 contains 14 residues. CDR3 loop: CASWIGVAGPEQFF. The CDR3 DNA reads TGTGCCAGCTGGATTGGAGTAGCGGGTCCTGAGCAGTTCTTC. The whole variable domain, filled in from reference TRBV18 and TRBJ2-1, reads NAGVMQNPRHLVRRRGQEARLRCSPMKGHSHVYWYRQLPEEGLKFMVYLQKENIIDESGMPKERFSAEFPKEGPSILRIQQVVRGDSAAYFCASWIGVAGPEQFFGPGTRLTVL.

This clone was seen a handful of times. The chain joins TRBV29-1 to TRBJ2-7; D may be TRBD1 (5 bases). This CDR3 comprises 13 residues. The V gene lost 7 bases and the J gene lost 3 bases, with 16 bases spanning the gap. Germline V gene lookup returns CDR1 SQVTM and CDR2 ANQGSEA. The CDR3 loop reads CSAKGRLYYEQYF. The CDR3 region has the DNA TGCAGCGCAAAGGGGCGCCTGTACTACGAGCAGTACTTC.